The sequence of this T cell receptor beta chain was determined in a study of blood T cell repertoires in COVID-19. Background on the study: T cells, B-cell-depleted T cells, or PBMCs provided the cDNA or gDNA that served as material.

Per the original methods: Reference gene primer amplification gave nucleated cell count estimates. Sequenced by immunoSEQ multiplex PCR; TCRdb stores in-frame clones only, minus some. V, J and clone size reflect that table, while D and trimming were determined from the DNA. This table holds roughly 180,000 clones, 86% found once. The CDR3 runs 15 residues. CDR1 and CDR2 from the germline V gene are SGHKS and YYEKEE (reference sequence). V lost 2 bases to trimming and J lost 4 bases, with 12 bases between them. Participants were aged roughly 18 to 95 years, lived in 24 US areas, and enrolled virtually. Assignments of participants to cohorts depended upon their own reported clinical history.

The chain joins TRBV5-5 to TRBJ1-4; a possible D gene is TRBD1 (6 bases). The sequencing sample was made of PBMCs or T cells enriched from blood (not recorded which). The TCR sequence derives from a woman aged 25 to 39 who had recovered from COVID-19. The DNA for the CDR3 is TGTGCCAGCAGCTTCAGGGGCAGGGGTAATGAAAAACTGTTTTTT. Translation gives CASSFRGRGNEKLFF.